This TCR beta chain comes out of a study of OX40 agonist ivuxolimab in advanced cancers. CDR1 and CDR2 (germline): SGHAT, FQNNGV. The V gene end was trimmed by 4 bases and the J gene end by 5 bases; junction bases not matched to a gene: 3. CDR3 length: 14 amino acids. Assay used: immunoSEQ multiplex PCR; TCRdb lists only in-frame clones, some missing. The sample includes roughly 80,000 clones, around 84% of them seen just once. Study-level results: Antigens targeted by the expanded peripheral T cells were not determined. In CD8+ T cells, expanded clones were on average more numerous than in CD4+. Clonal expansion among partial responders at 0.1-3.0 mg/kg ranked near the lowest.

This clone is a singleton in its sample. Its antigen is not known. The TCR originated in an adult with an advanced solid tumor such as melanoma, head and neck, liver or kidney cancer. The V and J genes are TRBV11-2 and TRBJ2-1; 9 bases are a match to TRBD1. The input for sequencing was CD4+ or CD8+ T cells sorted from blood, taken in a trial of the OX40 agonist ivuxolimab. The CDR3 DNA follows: TGTGCCAGCAGCTCGGACAGGGGCCACAATGAGCAGTTCTTC. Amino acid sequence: CASSSDRGHNEQFF.